This TCR beta chain was found in a study of T-cell memory formation after mild COVID-19 (dated by TCRdb to about 2021). Regarding the research as a whole: Most TCR sequence clusters were specific to one of the two donors. In two donors, T-cell clones that expanded and contracted after mild COVID-19 were followed by sequencing TCRalpha and TCRbeta repertoires longitudinally. The cohort comprised two young, previously healthy adult volunteers, one female and one male. Here is what the overall study found, with its caveats: The study included only a couple of mild cases, and larger cohorts that include severe cases with pre-infection samples were judged to be necessary. SARS-CoV-2 specificity was not confirmed for the second-wave clones peaking on day 37. Contracting CD4+ clones turned up mainly in the CM and EM memory subsets, whereas EMRA was where CD8+ clones were enriched. Some responding clones were detected in pre-infection memory, suggesting pre-existing cross-reactive memory T cells joined the SARS-CoV-2 response. Clones contracting from day 15 to 85 had balanced CD4/CD8 phenotypes, while a second wave expanding from day 15 to 37 was biased towards CD4+.

Ficoll-Paque density gradient centrifugation was the method used to isolate PBMCs. Instrument on record: Illumina NovaSeq 6000. TCRalpha and TCRbeta cDNA libraries were built by 5'RACE with constant-segment primers, adding sample barcodes and unique molecular identifiers. Trizol reagent was used to extract RNA from every sample. The libraries were amplified in two PCR steps, and the second step added a second sample barcode and Illumina TruSeq adapters. The libraries were sequenced on an Illumina NovaSeq using 2 x 150 bp paired-end reads. In the original analysis: Demultiplexing of reads and collapsing into UMI-guided consensus sequences were performed with migec v1.2.7. Using mixcr v2.1.11, UMI consensuses were aligned to TRA and TRB V and J templates and then assembled into clonotypes. A clonotype was counted as expanded or contracted only if both edgeR and NoisET called the change significant, with noise models trained on biological replicates. For edgeR calls, a false discovery rate-adjusted p below 0.01 and a log2 fold-change threshold of 1 were applied. PCA with hierarchical clustering of max-normalized trajectories of the 1000 most abundant clonotypes was used as exploratory dynamics analysis. The CD4 or CD8 phenotype of responding clones was assigned using the separately sequenced CD4+ and CD8+ repertoires. TCRdb reworked the public reads: Q25 trimming with fastp, MiXCR clone assembly, productive beta chains retained. Identical CDR3 protein sequences are pooled into one entry, listed with their most common genes and DNA. What appears here as the V and J calls and clone size reflects TCRdb's work, not the paper's. Across this sample there are more than 350,000 distinct CDR3 sequences, with about 21% seen only once. The ten most abundant clones make up around 12% of the sample.

CDR1 and CDR2 are drawn from the germline V gene: SGHTA, FQGNSA. Including cysteine and phenylalanine, the CDR3 has 14 amino acids. Only CDR3 DNA is held: 42 bases, read in frame from base 1. V is pruned by 4 bases and J by 3 bases, leaving 4 bases of the junction without a gene match. As regards this clonotype: This receptor's antigen is unknown. No clone much larger than this one lies a single base away; base qualities are absent.

This TCR was sampled from an adult woman who had mild COVID-19 (a few samples of this study predate the infection). The sample titles of this study are shuffled in the database, so cell type and time point are left out; the donor was told from shared clones. Sequencing input: PBMCs or a T cell subset sorted from them (not recorded which). The chain links TRBV7-2 with TRBJ1-1; 8 middle bases align to TRBD1. CDR3 protein: CASSSGQGYTEAFF. The DNA sequence reads TGTGCCAGCAGCTCCGGACAGGGTTACACTGAAGCTTTCTTT.